This T cell receptor (beta chain) came from a study of T-cell reconstitution after alpha-beta-depleted transplantation in children. Study-wide results and limits: Reported findings indicate that, about two months after transplant, alpha-beta T cells came from several hundred expanded clones, which were derived from non-depleted graft cells. Newly generated T cells supplied most T-cell counts and diversity one year post-transplant. Surviving recipient T cells and thymic progenitors underlay high day-60 TCRbeta diversity in some patients.

Worth noting for this clonotype: Antigen specificity is unknown.

Germline V gives CDR1 LNHDA, CDR2 SQIVND (reference sequence). This CDR3 contains 14 residues. V was shortened by 3 bases and J by 4 bases, with 11 bases between the two germline ends. Preparing the TCRbeta library involved the use of unique molecular identifiers. TCRdb called the PCR reads again in MiXCR, with one record for every CDR3 protein. Found here are more than 400,000 distinct CDR3 sequences, roughly 10% of them singletons; the top ten hold about 15%. The source material was PBMCs, mostly from graft donor cells, sampled 180 days after TCRalphabeta/CD19-depleted stem cell transplant. The chain combines TRBV19 with TRBJ2-3; the D gene could be TRBD1 or TRBD2 (5 bases each). The TCR comes from a female patient aged 2-15 years who had a stem cell transplant for aplastic anemia, so the T cells may come from the graft donor. In DNA form, the CDR3 reads TGTGCCAGTAGTATCCTTCGAGGGGCAGATACGCAGTATTTT. Protein product: CASSILRGADTQYF.